The sample holds one count of the clone carrying this T cell receptor (beta chain). The CDR3 is made up of 15 amino acids. The ends were cut back, 6 bases at V and 9 bases at J, with 18 bases in the middle. Germline CDR1 is MNHEY and CDR2 is SMNVEV (reference sequence). Sequencing was performed with immunoSEQ multiplex PCR; in TCRdb, only in-frame clones are kept and a portion is missing. The data contain about 150,000 clones, around 80% of them singletons. This specimen belongs to a study of blood T cell repertoires in COVID-19. The chain combines TRBV27 with TRBJ1-6, with D unclear. The clonotype originates from a man over 45 with acute or convalescent COVID-19. The source material was peripheral blood. The CDR3 DNA follows: TGTGCCAGCAGCTTCGATTCCAGCTCTAGTTCACCCCTCCACTTT. It specifies CASSFDSSSSSPLHF.